This T cell receptor (beta chain) was recorded in a study of graft-versus-host responses after intestinal transplantation (dated by TCRdb to about 2021). For the wider study: The transplants that recipients received were multivisceral, liver-intestinal, or isolated intestinal. Every recipient was given anti-thymocyte globulin induction, followed by 2 to 4 years of maintenance tacrolimus and steroids. Graft-versus-host and host-versus-graft alloreactive T cell clones were tracked in the graft, circulation and bone marrow after intestinal transplantation using bulk TCR-beta CDR3 sequencing. Alloreactive clones were identified by sequencing pre-transplant mixed lymphocyte reaction products and comparing these products with unstimulated pre-transplant donor and recipient T cells. The cohort enrolled about two dozen intestinal transplant recipients, one of whom was a retransplant, and 3 patients without pretransplant specimens were excluded. Donor T cell macrochimerism was defined as a peak of at least 4% donor T cells among recipient peripheral blood mononuclear cells. Rather than being sequenced by the commercial service, samples from a few later patients were sequenced in-house on an Illumina MiSeq and processed with MiXCR.

Regarding this clone: Its antigen remains unidentified. No much larger clonotype is one base removed from it; base qualities were not supplied.

Summary of the overall study and its limitations: GvH clones were detected in recipient bone marrow, and some appeared earlier in ileal mucosa or blood, consistent with an intestinal mucosal origin. Conclusions were limited by the relatively low number and heterogeneity of intestinal transplant patients. Early after transplant, declines in HvG clones were associated with peak levels of circulating GvH clones. In the allografts of patients with donor T cell macrochimerism, GvH to HvG T cell clonal ratios were high.

The library was generated by the immunoSEQ multiplex PCR assay. In most patients, genomic DNA was isolated using the Qiagen DNeasy Blood and Tissue Kit and sent frozen to Adaptive Biotechnologies for TCR sequencing. Adaptive Biotechnologies carried out high-throughput TCR-beta CDR3 sequencing of genomic DNA for most patients. The study's processing was this. Adaptive's ImmunoSEQ software was the source of the TCR sequencing data for over 15 patients, while a few other patients were processed with MiXCR and VDJtools. CD4 versus CD8 sorting errors were corrected by removing sequences found in both subsets at a frequency ratio below 5:1. Because the origin of CDR3 nucleotide sequences shared between donor and recipient could not be assigned, those sequences were removed. At least 2-fold expansion over unstimulated cells and a minimum CFSE-low frequency of 0.002% (template counts) or 0.001% (read counts) were required for clones to be classified as alloreactive. Clones detected in sequenced pre-transplant spleen, lymph node, or MLR CFSE-low populations of the donor or recipient were defined as mappable. Cumulative frequency of alloreactive clones was calculated as a percentage of all sequences weighted by copy number. In TCRdb, the immuneACCESS table is reduced to in-frame sequences with V and J assigned. These tables do not hold every clone; where another copy was compared, an unresolved V gene accounts for under half, and the others remain unexplained. The DNA gave D and trimming, while V, J and clone size come from that table. The sample table lists more than 100,000 clones, under 95% of them with a count of one. The ten top clones hold around 1.2% of the sample.

What this sample's time point label stands for: cells obtained before transplantation from donor or recipient. CD3+CD4+ and CD3+CD8+ populations were FACS-sorted from unstimulated pre-transplant donor and recipient cells taken from spleen or lymph nodes. The starting material was unstimulated CD8+ T cells sorted from spleen or lymph node cells, obtained before intestinal transplant. The receptor was isolated from a human donor who received an intestinal transplant.

The sequenced DNA is TGTGCCAGCAGCTTGGGGCTTAGCTCCTACAATGAGCAGTTCTTC. Translated, it reads CASSLGLSSYNEQFF. The V gene is TRBV6-5 and the J gene is TRBJ2-1, and TRBD1 may be the D gene, going by 5 matching bases. CDR1 and CDR2 are drawn from the germline V gene: MNHEY, SVGAGI. V is reduced by 6 bases and J by 0 bases, leaving a spacing of 12 bases between them. CDR3 length: 15 amino acids, cysteine to phenylalanine. The kept DNA is CDR3 alone, 45 bases in frame from the first base.